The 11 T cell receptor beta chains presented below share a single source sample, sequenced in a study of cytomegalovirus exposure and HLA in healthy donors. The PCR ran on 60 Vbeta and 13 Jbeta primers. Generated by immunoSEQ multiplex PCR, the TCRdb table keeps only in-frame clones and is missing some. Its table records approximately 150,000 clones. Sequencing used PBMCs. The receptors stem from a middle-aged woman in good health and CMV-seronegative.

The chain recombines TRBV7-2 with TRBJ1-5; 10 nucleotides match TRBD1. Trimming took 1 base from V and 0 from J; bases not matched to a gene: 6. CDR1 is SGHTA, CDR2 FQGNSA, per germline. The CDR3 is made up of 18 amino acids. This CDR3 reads CASSLVTGGFVSNQPQHF. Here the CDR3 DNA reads TGTGCCAGCAGCTTAGTGACAGGGGGCTTCGTTAGCAATCAGCCCCAGCATTTT.

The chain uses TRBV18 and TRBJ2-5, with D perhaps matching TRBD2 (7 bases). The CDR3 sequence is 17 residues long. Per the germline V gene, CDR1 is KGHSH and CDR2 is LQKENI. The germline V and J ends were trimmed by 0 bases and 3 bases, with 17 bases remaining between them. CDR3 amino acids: CASSPPRAGAGEETQYF. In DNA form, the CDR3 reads TGTGCCAGCTCACCACCTCGGGCGGGGGCCGGGGAAGAGACCCAGTACTTC.

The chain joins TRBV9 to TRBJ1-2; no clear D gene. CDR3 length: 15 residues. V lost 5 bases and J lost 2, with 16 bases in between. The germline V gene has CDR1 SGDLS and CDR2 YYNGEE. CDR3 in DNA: TGTGCCAGCAGTGGGAGAGCAGGAGAGAACTATGGCTACACCTTC. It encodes CASSGRAGENYGYTF.

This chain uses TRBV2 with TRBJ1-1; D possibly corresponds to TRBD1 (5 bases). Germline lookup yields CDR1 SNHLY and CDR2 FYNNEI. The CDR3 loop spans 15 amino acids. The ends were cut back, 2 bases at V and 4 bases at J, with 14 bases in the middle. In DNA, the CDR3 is TGTGCCAGCAGTGAATCCGGGATGGGGGGCACTGAAGCTTTCTTT. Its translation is CASSESGMGGTEAFF.

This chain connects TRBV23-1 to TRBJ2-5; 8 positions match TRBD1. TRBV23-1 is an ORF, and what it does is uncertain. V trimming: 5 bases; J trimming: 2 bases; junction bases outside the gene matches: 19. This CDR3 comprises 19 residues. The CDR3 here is CASSRTGNKELVSQETQYF. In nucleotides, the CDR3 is TGCGCCAGCAGTAGGACAGGGAATAAGGAGCTGGTGTCACAAGAGACCCAGTACTTC.

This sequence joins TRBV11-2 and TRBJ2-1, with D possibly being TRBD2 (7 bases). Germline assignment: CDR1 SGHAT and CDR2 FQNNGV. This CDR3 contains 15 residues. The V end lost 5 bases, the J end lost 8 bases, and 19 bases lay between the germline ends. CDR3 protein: CASSQWDIGGDEQFF. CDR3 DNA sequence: TGTGCCAGCAGCCAGTGGGACATAGGGGGGGATGAGCAGTTCTTC.

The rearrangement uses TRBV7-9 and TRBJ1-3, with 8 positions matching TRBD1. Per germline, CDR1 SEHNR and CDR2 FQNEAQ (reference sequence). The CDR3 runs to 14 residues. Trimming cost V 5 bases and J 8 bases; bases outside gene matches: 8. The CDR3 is CASSPDRGRDTIYF. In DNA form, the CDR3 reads TGTGCCAGCAGCCCCGACAGGGGTAGGGACACCATATATTTT.

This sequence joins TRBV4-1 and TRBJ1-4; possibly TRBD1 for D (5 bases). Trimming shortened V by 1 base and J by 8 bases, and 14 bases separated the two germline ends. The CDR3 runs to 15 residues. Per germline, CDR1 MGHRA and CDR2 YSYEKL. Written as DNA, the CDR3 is TGCGCCAGCAGCCAAGTCCCAGGGATGGGAGAAAAACTGTTTTTT. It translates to CASSQVPGMGEKLFF.

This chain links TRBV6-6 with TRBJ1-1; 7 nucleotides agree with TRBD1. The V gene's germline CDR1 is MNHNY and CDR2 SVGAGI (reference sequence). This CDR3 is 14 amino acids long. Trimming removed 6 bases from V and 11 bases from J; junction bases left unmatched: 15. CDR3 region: CASSSGQVGEAAFF. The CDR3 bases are TGTGCCAGCAGCTCCGGACAGGTTGGGGAGGCCGCTTTCTTT.

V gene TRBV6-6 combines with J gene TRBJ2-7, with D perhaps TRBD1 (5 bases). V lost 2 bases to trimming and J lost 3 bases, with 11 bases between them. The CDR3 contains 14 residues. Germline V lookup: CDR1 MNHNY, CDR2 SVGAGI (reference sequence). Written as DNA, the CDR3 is TGTGCCAGCAGTTACGGCAGGGTGGTCTACGAGCAGTACTTC. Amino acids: CASSYGRVVYEQYF.

CDR3 amino acids: CASSLGTGIYSPLHF. The DNA for the CDR3 is TGTGCCAGCAGCTTGGGGACAGGGATTTATTCACCCCTCCACTTT. This sequence joins TRBV11-2 and TRBJ1-6; 9 bases fit TRBD1. Germline V gene data show CDR1 as SGHAT and CDR2 as FQNNGV. The CDR3 totals 15 residues. With V trimmed by 3 bases and J by 8 bases, 5 bases remained unmatched. Based on the CDR3 plus reference TRBV11-2 and TRBJ1-6, the full variable domain is EAGVAQSPRYKIIEKRQSVAFWCNPISGHATLYWYQQILGQGPKLLIQFQNNGVVDDSQLPKDRFSAERLKGVDSTLKIQPAKLEDSAVYLCASSLGTGIYSPLHFGNGTRLTVT.